This T cell receptor (beta chain) came from a study of cytomegalovirus exposure and HLA in healthy donors. General study results and limits: Highly shared sequence variants in one cluster were likely a sequencing artifact. TCR beta chains associated with HLA were, in a later analysis, more clonally expanded than equally common others. Later findings reportedly placed an Asian-associated ancestry cluster below the approximately 670-donor mean for N-insertions.

The PCR was carried out with 60 Vbeta primers and 13 Jbeta primers. Clones were read by immunoSEQ multiplex PCR, and TCRdb kept only the in-frame ones, dropping some. Counted here are over 110,000 clones, 80% occurring once; the ten biggest clones make up roughly 4.7%. J gave up 9 bases and V 6 bases, and 8 bases lay outside the gene matches. CDR3 length: 15 residues. Looked up from germline, CDR1 is MDHEN and CDR2 is SYDVKM. Comments on this clone: Its antigen is not known.

This sequence originates from a man aged 35 to 55 in good health and CMV-seronegative. The J gene is TRBJ2-1, the V gene TRBV28; TRBD2 agrees at 13 bases. Material for sequencing was PBMCs. The CDR3 region has the DNA TGTGCCAGCAGAACTAGCGGGGGGGCGAAGGGTGAGCAGTTCTTC. Protein sequence: CASRTSGGAKGEQFF.